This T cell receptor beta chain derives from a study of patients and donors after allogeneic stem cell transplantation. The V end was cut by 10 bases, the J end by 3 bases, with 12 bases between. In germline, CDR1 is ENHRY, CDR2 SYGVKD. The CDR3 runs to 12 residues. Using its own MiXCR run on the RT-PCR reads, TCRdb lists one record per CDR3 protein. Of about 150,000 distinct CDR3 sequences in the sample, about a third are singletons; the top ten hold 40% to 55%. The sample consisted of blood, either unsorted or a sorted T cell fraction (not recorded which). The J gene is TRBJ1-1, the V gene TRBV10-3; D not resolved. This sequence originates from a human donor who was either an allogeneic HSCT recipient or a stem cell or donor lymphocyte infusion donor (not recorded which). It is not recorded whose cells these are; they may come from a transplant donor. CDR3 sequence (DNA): TGTGCCACCGCCCCCCAGGACACTGAAGCTTTCTTT. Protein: CATAPQDTEAFF.